This T cell receptor beta chain was found in a study of cytomegalovirus exposure and HLA in healthy donors. V dropped 5 bases and J dropped 3 bases, with 10 bases sitting between them. CDR1 and CDR2 (germline): SGHTA, FQGTGA. The CDR3 has 13 amino acids. The primer mix had 60 Vbeta and 13 Jbeta primers. As handled by the study authors: In a later analysis, the count reached 74 million or so unique TCR beta chains, with 9 million to 11 million shared. TCRdb's table, derived via immunoSEQ multiplex PCR, lists solely in-frame clones and lacks some. D and trimming come from the DNA, and the V and J calls and clone size come from that table. The listing records tens of thousands of clones.

Input material: PBMCs. This sequence was found in a man aged 50 to 60 in good health and CMV-seronegative. The J gene is TRBJ1-1, the V gene TRBV7-3; D is unresolved. In DNA, the CDR3 is TGTGCCAGCAGCGAAGGAGGGCACACTGAAGCTTTCTTT. Protein product: CASSEGGHTEAFF.